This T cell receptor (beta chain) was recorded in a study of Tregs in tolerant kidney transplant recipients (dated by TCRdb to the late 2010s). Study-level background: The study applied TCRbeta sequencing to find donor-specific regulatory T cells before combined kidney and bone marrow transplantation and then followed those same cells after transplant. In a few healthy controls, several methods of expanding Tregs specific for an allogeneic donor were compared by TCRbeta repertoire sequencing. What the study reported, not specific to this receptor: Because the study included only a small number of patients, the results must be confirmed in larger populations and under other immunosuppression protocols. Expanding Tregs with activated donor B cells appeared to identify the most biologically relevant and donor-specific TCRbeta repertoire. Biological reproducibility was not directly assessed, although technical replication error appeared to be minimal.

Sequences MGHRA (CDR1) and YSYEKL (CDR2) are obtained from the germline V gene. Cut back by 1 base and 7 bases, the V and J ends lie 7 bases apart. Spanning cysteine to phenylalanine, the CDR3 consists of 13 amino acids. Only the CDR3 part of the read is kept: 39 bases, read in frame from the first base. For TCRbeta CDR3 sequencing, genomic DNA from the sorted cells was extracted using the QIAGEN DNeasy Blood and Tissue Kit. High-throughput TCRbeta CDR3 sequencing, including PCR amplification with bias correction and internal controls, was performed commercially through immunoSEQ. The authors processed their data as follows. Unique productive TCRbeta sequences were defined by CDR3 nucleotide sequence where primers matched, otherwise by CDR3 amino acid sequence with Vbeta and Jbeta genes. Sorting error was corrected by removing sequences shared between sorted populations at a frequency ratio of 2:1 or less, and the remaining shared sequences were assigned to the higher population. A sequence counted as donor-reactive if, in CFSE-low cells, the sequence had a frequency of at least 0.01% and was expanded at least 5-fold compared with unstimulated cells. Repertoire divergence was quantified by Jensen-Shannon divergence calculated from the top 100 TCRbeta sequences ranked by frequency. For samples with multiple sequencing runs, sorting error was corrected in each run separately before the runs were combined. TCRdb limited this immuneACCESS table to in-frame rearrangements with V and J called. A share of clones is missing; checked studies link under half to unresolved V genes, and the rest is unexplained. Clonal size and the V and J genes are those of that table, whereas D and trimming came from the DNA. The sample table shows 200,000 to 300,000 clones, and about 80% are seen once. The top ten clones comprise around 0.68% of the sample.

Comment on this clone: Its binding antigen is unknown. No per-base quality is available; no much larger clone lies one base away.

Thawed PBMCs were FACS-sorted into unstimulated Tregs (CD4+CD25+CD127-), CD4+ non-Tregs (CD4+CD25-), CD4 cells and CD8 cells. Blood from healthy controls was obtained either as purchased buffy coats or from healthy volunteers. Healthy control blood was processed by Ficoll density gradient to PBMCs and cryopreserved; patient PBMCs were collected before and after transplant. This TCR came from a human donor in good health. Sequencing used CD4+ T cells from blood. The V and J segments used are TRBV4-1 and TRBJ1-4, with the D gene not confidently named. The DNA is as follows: TGCGCCAGCAGCCAAGTGGAGGTTGAAAAACTGTTTTTT. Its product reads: CASSQVEVEKLFF.